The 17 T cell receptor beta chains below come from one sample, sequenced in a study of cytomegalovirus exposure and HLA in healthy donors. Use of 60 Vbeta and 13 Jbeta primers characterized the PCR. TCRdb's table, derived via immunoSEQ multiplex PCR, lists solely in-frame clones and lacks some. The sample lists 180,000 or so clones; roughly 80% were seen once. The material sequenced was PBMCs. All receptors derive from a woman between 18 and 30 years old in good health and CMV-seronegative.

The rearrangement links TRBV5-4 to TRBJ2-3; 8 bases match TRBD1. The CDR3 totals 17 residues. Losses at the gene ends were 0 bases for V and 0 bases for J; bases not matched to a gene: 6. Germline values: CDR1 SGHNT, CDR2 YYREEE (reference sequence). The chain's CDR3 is CASSLAGRGPSTDTQYF. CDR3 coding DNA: TGTGCCAGCAGCTTGGCCGGCAGGGGGCCCAGCACAGATACGCAGTATTTT.

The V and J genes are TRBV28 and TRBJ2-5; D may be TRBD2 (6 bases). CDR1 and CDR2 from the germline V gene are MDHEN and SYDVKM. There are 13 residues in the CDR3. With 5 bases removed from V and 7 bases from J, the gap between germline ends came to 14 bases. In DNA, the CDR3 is TGTGCCAGCAGTCCTAGCGATAGGGGGACCCAGTACTTC. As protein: CASSPSDRGTQYF.

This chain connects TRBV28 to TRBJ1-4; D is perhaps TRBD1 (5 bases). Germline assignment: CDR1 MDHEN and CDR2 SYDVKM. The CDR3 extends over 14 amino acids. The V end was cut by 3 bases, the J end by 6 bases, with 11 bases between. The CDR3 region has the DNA TGTGCCAGCAGTTTTGGGGCGGGGGATGAAAAACTGTTTTTT. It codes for CASSFGAGDEKLFF.

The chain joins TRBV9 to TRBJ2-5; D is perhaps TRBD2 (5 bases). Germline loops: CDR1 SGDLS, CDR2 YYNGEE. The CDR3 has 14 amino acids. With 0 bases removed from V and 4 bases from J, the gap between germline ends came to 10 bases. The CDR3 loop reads CASSVGSGGETQYF. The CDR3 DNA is TGTGCCAGCAGCGTAGGGTCAGGAGGAGAGACCCAGTACTTC.

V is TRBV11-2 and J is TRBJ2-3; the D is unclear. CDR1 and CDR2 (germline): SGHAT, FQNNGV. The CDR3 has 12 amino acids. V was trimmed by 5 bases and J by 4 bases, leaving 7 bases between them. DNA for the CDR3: TGTGCCAGCAGCCCCCTCCCAGATACGCAGTATTTT. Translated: CASSPLPDTQYF.

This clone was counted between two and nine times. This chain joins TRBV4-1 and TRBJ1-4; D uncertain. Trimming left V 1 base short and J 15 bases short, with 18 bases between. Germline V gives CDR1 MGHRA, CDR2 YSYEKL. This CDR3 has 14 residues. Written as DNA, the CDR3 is TGCGCCAGCAGCCAAGTCTCGCGTCGGGAGGAGGTGTTTTTT. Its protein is CASSQVSRREEVFF.

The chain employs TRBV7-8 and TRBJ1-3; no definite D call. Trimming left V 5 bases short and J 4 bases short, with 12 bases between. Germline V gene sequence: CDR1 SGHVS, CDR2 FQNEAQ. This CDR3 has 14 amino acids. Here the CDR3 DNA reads TGTGCCAGCAGCCGAACGGGTTCCGGAAACACCATATATTTT. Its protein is CASSRTGSGNTIYF. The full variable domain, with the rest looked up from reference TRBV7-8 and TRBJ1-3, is GAGVSQSPRYKVAKRGQDVALRCDPISGHVSLFWYQQALGQGPEFLTYFQNEAQLDKSGLPSDRFFAERPEGSVSTLKIQRTQQEDSAVYLCASSRTGSGNTIYFGEGSWLTVV.

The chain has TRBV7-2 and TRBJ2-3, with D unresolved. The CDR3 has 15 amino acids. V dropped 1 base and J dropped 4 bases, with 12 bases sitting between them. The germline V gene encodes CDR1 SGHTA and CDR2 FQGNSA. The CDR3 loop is CASSLVVPSSDTQYF. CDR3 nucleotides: TGTGCCAGCAGCTTAGTTGTTCCTAGTTCAGATACGCAGTATTTT.

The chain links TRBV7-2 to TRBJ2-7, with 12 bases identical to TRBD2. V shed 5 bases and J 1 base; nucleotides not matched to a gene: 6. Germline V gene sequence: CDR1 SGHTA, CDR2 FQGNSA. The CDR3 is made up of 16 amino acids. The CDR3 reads CASSRGLAGTSYEQYF. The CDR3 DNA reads TGTGCCAGCAGCCGCGGACTAGCGGGAACGTCCTACGAGCAGTACTTC.

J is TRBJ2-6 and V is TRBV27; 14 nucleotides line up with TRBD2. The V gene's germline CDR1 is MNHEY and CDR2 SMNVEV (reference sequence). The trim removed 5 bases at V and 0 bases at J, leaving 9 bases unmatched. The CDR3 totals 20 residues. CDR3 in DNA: TGTGCCAGCAGTAAATCGGGACTAGCGGGAGTCTCCTCTGGGGCCAACGTCCTGACTTTC. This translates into CASSKSGLAGVSSGANVLTF.

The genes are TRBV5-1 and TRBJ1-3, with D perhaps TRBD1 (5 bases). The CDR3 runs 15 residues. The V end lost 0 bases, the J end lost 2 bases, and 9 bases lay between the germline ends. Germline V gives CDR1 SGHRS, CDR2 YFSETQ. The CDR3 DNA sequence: TGCGCCAGCAGCTTGGGGGGGACTCCTGGAAACACCATATATTTT. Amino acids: CASSLGGTPGNTIYF.

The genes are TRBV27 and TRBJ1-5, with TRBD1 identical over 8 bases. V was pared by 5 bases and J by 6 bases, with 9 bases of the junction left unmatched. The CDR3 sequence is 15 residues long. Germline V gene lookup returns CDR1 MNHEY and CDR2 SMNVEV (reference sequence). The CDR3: CASSGSGGYGQPQHF. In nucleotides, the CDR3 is TGTGCCAGCAGTGGCTCAGGGGGCTACGGTCAGCCCCAGCATTTT.

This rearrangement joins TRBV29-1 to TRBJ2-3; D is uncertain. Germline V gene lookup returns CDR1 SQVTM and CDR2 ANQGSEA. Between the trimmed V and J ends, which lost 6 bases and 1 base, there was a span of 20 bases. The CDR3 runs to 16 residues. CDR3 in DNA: TGCAGCGTGGAGTGGCCCATTCTAAGTGGCACAGATACGCAGTATTTT. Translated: CSVEWPILSGTDTQYF.

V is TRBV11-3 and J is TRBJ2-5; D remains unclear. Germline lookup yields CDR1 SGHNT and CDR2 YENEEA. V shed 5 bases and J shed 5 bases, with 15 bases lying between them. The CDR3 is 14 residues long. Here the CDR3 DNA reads TGTGCCAGCAGCCCATCTGTCTATCGGGAGACCCAGTACTTC. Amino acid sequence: CASSPSVYRETQYF.

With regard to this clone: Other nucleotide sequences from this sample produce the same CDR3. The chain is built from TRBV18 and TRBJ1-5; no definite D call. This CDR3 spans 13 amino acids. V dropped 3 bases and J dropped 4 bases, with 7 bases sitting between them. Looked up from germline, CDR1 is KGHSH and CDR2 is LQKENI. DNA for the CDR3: TGTGCCAGCTCACCCGGGGTAAATCAGCCCCAGCATTTT. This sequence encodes CASSPGVNQPQHF.

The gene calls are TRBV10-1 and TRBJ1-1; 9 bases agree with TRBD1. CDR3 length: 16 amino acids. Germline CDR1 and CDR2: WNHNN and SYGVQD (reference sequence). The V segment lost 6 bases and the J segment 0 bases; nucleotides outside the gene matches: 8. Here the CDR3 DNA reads TGCGCCAGCAGGTTTAGACAGGGGGTTATGAACACTGAAGCTTTCTTT. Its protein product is CASRFRQGVMNTEAFF.

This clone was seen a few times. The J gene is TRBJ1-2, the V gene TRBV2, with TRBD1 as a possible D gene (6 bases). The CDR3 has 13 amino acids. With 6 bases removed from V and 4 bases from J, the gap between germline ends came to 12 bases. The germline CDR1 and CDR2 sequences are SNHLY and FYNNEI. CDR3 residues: CASRMDSLYGYTF. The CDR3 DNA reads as TGTGCCAGCAGGATGGACAGCCTCTATGGCTACACCTTC.